This TCR beta chain was found in a study of T cells after yellow fever vaccination. Study-wide results and caveats: Overall, a small share of clonotypes was seen in both CD4 and CD8 compartments. A weaker secondary response peaked on day 5, the primary on day 15. Boosting was followed by the reappearance of most primary-vaccination clones (96% CD4, about 89% CD8).

Making TCR cDNA involved 5'RACE template switching, which added UMIs and a universal primer site. TCRdb re-called the 5' RACE reads through MiXCR, storing one row per CDR3 protein. The sample contains some 350,000 distinct CDR3 sequences, almost 4% of which appear only once. Between the trimmed V and J ends, which lost 6 bases and 4 bases, there was a span of 18 bases. The V gene's germline CDR1 is LGHNA and CDR2 YNFKEQ. This CDR3 contains 15 residues. This clonotype was detected many times. Its antigen is not known. This specimen was PBMCs, taken 5 days after the yellow fever booster vaccination. The origin of this receptor is a young man who received the YFV17D yellow fever vaccine. V usage is TRBV4-2 and J usage is TRBJ2-5; D tentatively fits TRBD1 or TRBD2 (5 bases each). CDR3 residues: CASRPSGTGGETQYF. As DNA, the CDR3 is TGTGCCAGCAGGCCCAGCGGAACAGGAGGAGAGACCCAGTACTTC.